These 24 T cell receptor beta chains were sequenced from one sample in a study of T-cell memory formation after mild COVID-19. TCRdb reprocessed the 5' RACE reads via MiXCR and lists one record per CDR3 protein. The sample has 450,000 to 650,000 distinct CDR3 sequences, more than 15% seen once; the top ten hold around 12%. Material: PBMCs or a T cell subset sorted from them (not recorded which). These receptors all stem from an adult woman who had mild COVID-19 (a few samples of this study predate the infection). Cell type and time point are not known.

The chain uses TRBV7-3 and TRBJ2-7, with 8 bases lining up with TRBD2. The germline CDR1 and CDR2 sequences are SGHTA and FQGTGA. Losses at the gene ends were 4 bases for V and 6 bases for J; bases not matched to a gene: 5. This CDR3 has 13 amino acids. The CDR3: CASSSGGSGEQYF. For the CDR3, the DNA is TGTGCCAGCAGCTCGGGGGGGTCCGGCGAGCAGTACTTC.

Here the CDR3 DNA reads TGTGCCACCAGCACGGGGGAGCGAGAGACCCAGTACTTC. Residues: CATSTGERETQYF. The rearrangement links TRBV15 to TRBJ2-5; tentative D call: TRBD2 (6 bases). V was shortened by 4 bases and J by 4 bases, with 10 bases between the two germline ends. Germline-derived CDR1 and CDR2 are LNHNV and YYDKDF (reference sequence). The CDR3 consists of 13 residues.

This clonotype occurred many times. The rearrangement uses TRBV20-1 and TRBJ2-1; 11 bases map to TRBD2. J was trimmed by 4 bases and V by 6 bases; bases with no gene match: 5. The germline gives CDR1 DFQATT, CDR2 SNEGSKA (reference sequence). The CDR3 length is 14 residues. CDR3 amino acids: CSAPGTSGYNEQFF. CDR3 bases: TGCAGTGCGCCCGGGACTAGCGGATACAATGAGCAGTTCTTC.

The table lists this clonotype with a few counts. The CDR3 nucleotides are TGTGCCAGCAGCGTTGGCGATAGCAATCAGCCCCAGCATTTT. Translating gives CASSVGDSNQPQHF. The chain joins TRBV9 to TRBJ1-5; D is ambiguous. In germline, CDR1 is SGDLS, CDR2 YYNGEE. Trimming removed 2 bases from V and 0 bases from J, with 6 bases in between. The CDR3 spans 14 residues.

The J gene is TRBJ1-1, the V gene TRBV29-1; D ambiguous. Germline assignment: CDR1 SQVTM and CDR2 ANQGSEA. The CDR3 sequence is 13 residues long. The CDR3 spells CSCSSLAPTEAFF. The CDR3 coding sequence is TGCAGTTGTTCGTCCCTTGCCCCAACTGAAGCTTTCTTT.

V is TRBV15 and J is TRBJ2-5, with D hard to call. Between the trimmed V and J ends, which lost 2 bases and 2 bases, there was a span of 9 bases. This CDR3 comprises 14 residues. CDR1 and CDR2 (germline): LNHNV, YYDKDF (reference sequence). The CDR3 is CATSRSGSQETQYF. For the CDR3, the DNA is TGTGCCACCAGCAGATCGGGTAGTCAAGAGACCCAGTACTTC.

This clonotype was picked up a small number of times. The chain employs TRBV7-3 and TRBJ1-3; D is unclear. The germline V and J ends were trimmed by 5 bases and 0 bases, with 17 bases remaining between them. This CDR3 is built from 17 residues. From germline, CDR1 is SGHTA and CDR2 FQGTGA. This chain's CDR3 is CASSLPMGQNSGNTIYF. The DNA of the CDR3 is TGTGCCAGCAGCCTGCCCATGGGTCAGAACTCTGGAAACACCATATATTTT.

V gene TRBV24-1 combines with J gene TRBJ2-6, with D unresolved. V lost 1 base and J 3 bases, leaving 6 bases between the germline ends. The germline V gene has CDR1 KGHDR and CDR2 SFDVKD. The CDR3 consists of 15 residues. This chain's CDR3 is CATSDFRDGANVLTF. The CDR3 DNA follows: TGTGCCACCAGTGATTTTAGAGATGGGGCCAACGTCCTGACTTTC.

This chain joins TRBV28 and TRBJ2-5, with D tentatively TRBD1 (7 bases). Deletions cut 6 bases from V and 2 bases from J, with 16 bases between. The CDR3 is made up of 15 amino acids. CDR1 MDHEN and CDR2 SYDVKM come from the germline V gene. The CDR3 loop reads CASSSEGASQETQYF. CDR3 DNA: TGTGCCAGCAGCTCGGAGGGGGCGTCACAAGAGACCCAGTACTTC.

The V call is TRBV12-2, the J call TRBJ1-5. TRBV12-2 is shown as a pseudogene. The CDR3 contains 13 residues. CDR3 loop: CASRWTPYQPQHF. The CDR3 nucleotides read TGTGCAAGTCGCTGGACCCCGTATCAGCCCCAGCATTTT.

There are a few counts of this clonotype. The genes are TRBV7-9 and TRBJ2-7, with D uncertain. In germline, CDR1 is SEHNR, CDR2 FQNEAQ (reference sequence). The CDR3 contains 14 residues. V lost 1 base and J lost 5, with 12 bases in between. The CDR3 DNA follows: TGTGCCAGCAGCTTAGTCGGTTCCGCGGACGAGCAGTACTTC. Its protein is CASSLVGSADEQYF.

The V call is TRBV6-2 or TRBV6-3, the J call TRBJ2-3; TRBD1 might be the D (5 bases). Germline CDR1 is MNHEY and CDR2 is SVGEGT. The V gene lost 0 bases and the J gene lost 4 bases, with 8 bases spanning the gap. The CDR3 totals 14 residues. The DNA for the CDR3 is TGTGCCAGCAGTTACTCGACAGATTCAGATACGCAGTATTTT. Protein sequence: CASSYSTDSDTQYF.

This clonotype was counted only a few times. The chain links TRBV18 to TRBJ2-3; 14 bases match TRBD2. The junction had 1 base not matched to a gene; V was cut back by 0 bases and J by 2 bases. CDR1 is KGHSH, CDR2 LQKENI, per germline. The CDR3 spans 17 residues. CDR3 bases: TGTGCCAGCTCACCACCGACTAGCGGGGGGGACACAGATACGCAGTATTTT. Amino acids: CASSPPTSGGDTDTQYF.

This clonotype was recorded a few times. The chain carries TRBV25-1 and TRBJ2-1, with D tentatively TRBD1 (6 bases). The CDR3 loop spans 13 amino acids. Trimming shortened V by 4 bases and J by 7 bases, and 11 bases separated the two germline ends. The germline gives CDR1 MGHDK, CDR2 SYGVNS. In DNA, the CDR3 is TGTGCCAGCAGTGGATGGGGGCCGAATGAGCAGTTCTTC. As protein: CASSGWGPNEQFF.

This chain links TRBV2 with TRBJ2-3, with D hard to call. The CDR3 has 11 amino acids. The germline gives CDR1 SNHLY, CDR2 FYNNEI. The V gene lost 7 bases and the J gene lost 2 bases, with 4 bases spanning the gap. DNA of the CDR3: TGTGCCAGCACCGTCACAGATACGCAGTATTTT. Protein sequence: CASTVTDTQYF.

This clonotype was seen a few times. In DNA, the CDR3 is TGTGCCAGCAGCAGCTTAGCGGGGGTTCAGTTCTTC. Its translation: CASSSLAGVQFF. The chain joins TRBV7-3 to TRBJ2-1; 9 bases are shared with TRBD2. The J segment lost 13 bases and the V segment lost 5 bases, leaving 6 bases of the junction unmatched. The CDR3 is 12 amino acids. CDR1 is SGHTA and CDR2 is FQGTGA in the germline V gene.

The CDR3: CASSWGDSSYNEQFF. DNA of the CDR3: TGCGCCAGCAGTTGGGGGGATTCCTCCTACAATGAGCAGTTCTTC. The chain is built from TRBV5-1 and TRBJ2-1; D might be TRBD2 (6 bases). The CDR3 has 15 residues. Trimming removed 5 bases at V and 0 bases at J, with 12 bases between. Germline loops: CDR1 SGHRS, CDR2 YFSETQ.

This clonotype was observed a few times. Here the CDR3 reads CATTRDSVRTGANVLTF. The DNA of the CDR3 is TGTGCCACCACCCGGGACAGTGTAAGGACTGGGGCCAACGTCCTGACTTTC. The rearrangement uses TRBV27 and TRBJ2-6; 7 bases are shared with TRBD1. Germline trimming cut 10 bases from V and 2 bases from J; bases unmatched to any gene: 14. Germline V gives CDR1 MNHEY, CDR2 SMNVEV (reference sequence). This CDR3 comprises 17 residues.

The CDR3: CASSANRFHEQYF. DNA for the CDR3: TGTGCCAGCAGCGCCAACCGGTTTCACGAGCAGTACTTC. The chain uses TRBV2 and TRBJ2-7; D remains unclear. Germline CDR1 SNHLY, CDR2 FYNNEI. CDR3 length: 13 amino acids. V lost 6 bases and J 5 bases, leaving 14 bases between the germline ends.

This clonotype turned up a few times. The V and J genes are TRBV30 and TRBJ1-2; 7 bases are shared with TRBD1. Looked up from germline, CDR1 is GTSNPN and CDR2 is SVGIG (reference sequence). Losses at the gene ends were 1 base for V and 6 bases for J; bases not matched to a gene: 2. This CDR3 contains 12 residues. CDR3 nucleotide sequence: TGTGCCTGGAGTGCGACAGGGAATGGCTACACCTTC. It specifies CAWSATGNGYTF. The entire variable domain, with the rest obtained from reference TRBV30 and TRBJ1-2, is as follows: SQTIHQWPATLVQPVGSPLSLECTVEGTSNPNLYWYRQAAGRGLQLLFYSVGIGQISSEVPQNLSASRPQDRQFILSSKKLLLSDSGFYLCAWSATGNGYTFGSGTRLTVV.

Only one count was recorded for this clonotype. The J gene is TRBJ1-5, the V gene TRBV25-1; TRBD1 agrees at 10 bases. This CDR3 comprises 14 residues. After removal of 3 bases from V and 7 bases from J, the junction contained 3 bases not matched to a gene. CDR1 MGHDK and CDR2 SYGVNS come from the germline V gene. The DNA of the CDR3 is TGTGCCAGCAGTGAGGACAGGGGGGAACAGCCCCAGCATTTT. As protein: CASSEDRGEQPQHF.

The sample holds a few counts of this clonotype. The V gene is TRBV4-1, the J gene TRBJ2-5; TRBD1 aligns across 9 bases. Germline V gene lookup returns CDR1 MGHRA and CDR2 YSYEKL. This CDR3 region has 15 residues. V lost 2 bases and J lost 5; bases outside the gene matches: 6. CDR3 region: CASSQPGQGGETQYF. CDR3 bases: TGCGCCAGCAGCCAACCGGGACAGGGAGGGGAGACCCAGTACTTC.

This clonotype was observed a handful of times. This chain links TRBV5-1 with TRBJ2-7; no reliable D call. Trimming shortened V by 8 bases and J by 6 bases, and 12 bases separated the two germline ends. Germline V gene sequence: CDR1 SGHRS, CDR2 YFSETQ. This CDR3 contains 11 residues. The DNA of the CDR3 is TGCGCCAGTCGGCTCGGCCTCGAGCAGTACTTC. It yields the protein CASRLGLEQYF.

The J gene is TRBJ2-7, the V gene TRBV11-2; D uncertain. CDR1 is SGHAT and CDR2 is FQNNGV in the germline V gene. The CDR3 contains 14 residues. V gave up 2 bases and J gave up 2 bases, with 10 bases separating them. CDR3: CASSLPLKPYEQYF. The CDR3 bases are TGTGCCAGCAGCTTACCACTGAAACCCTACGAGCAGTACTTC.